Below, 15 T cell receptor beta chains from the same sample are listed, as sequenced in a study of blood T cell repertoires in COVID-19. Profiling relied on immunoSEQ multiplex PCR, and the TCRdb table lists in-frame clones only, not all of them. The sample shows about 330,000 clones, 80% to 90% of them seen only once. What was sequenced was PBMCs or T cells enriched from blood (not recorded which). All receptors derive from a man aged 25 to 45 who had recovered from COVID-19.

The chain uses TRBV15 and TRBJ2-6; 7 bases align to TRBD2. The germline V gene has CDR1 LNHNV and CDR2 YYDKDF (reference sequence). The CDR3 totals 17 residues. Trimming at V came to 7 bases and at J to 0 bases, leaving 9 bases not matched to a gene. The CDR3 is CATTRREGVSGANVLTF. The CDR3 DNA reads TGTGCCACCACACGAAGGGAGGGAGTCTCTGGGGCCAACGTCCTGACTTTC.

This clone was observed a single time. The genes are TRBV2 and TRBJ2-7, with D uncertain. The V end lost 7 bases, the J end lost 5 bases, and 12 bases lay between the germline ends. There are 12 residues in the CDR3. CDR1 is SNHLY and CDR2 is FYNNEI in the germline V gene. The CDR3 DNA is TGTGCCAGCACCTCACGGGTCCACGAGCAGTACTTC. It encodes CASTSRVHEQYF.

The chain links TRBV6-5 to TRBJ2-1; D is perhaps TRBD1 (6 bases). The CDR3 has 13 amino acids. The germline V and J ends were trimmed by 6 bases and 8 bases, with 14 bases remaining between them. Germline CDR1 reads MNHEY; CDR2 reads SVGAGI. CDR3 sequence reads: CASRRSGAHEQFF. The CDR3 DNA reads TGTGCCAGCAGGAGATCAGGGGCGCATGAGCAGTTCTTC.

The J gene is TRBJ2-7, the V gene TRBV4-1; D might be TRBD2 (6 bases). This CDR3 is built from 15 residues. V was pared by 4 bases and J by 0 bases, with 13 bases between. Germline V gene sequence: CDR1 MGHRA, CDR2 YSYEKL. The CDR3 bases are TGCGCCAGCAGCCGTGGAGGGTTTCTCTCCTACGAGCAGTACTTC. Translating gives CASSRGGFLSYEQYF.

This clone occurred once. The V gene is TRBV11-1, the J gene TRBJ1-1; D not certain. This CDR3 is built from 14 residues. The V end was cut by 1 base, the J end by 1 base, with 7 bases between. The germline CDR1 and CDR2 sequences are SGHAT and FQDESV (reference sequence). The CDR3 spells CASSLGQANTEAFF. CDR3 DNA: TGTGCCAGCAGCTTAGGGCAGGCGAACACTGAAGCTTTCTTT.

V gene TRBV6-5 combines with J gene TRBJ2-5, with D possibly being TRBD1 (5 bases). The CDR3 totals 15 residues. The V end lost 4 bases, the J end lost 2 bases, and 14 bases lay between the germline ends. Germline V gene lookup returns CDR1 MNHEY and CDR2 SVGAGI. For the CDR3, the DNA is TGTGCCAGCAGTTCCCTAACAGGCGATCAAGAGACCCAGTACTTC. Protein: CASSSLTGDQETQYF.

The rearrangement uses TRBV21-1 and TRBJ2-7; the table gives TRBD2 as D, unverified against the DNA. TRBV21-1 is a listed pseudogene. CDR3 length: 18 residues. The CDR3 DNA reads as TGTGCCAGCAGCATCAACGGGGGGGTGGCAGGGAGCGTCTCCGAGCAGTACTTC. Protein: CASSINGGVAGSVSEQYF.

V usage is TRBV3-1 (or the pseudogene TRBV3-2) and J usage is TRBJ1-1; perhaps TRBD1 as D (6 bases). The CDR3 is 17 residues long. V gave up 4 bases and J gave up 0 bases, with 18 bases separating them. Germline CDR1 is LGHDT and CDR2 is YNNKEL (reference sequence). CDR3 in amino acids: CASSLSWITGMNTEAFF. The DNA for the CDR3 is TGTGCCAGCAGCCTTAGCTGGATCACAGGGATGAACACTGAAGCTTTCTTT.

V gene TRBV5-4 combines with J gene TRBJ2-3; 8 bases are shared with TRBD1. Germline CDR1 SGHNT, CDR2 YYREEE (reference sequence). The CDR3 covers 16 residues. Trimming at V came to 2 bases and at J to 2 bases, leaving 7 bases not matched to a gene. CDR3 loop: CASSFGQGSYTDTQYF. DNA of the CDR3: TGTGCCAGCAGCTTCGGACAGGGATCGTACACAGATACGCAGTATTTT.

The CDR3 is CASSVAAQGEEDTQYF. The CDR3 nucleotides read TGTGCCAGCAGCGTAGCCGCACAGGGGGAGGAAGATACGCAGTATTTT. J is TRBJ2-3 and V is TRBV9; 8 bases agree with TRBD1. V shed 0 bases and J 5 bases; nucleotides not matched to a gene: 8. Germline-derived CDR1 and CDR2 are SGDLS and YYNGEE. This CDR3 comprises 16 residues.

The chain uses TRBV5-4 and TRBJ1-2; 7 bases fit TRBD1. The CDR3 totals 13 residues. Germline V gene lookup returns CDR1 SGHNT and CDR2 YYREEE (reference sequence). V shed 4 bases and J 3 bases; nucleotides not matched to a gene: 3. For the CDR3, the DNA is TGTGCCAGCAGCGGACAGGATTACTATGGCTACACCTTC. Translating gives CASSGQDYYGYTF.

CDR3 DNA: TGTGCCAGCAGTGTAACGGGACAGGGAGGACGACAGCCCCAGCATTTT. Its translation is CASSVTGQGGRQPQHF. The chain combines TRBV2 with TRBJ1-5; 9 bases are shared with TRBD1. The CDR3 length is 16 residues. The germline CDR1 and CDR2 sequences are SNHLY and FYNNEI. The V gene end was trimmed by 4 bases and the J gene end by 7 bases; junction bases not matched to a gene: 11.

The CDR3 protein is CASSQGHQRGYTF. Written as DNA, the CDR3 is TGTGCCAGCAGTCAGGGGCATCAAAGGGGCTACACCTTC. This chain joins TRBV27 and TRBJ1-2, with TRBD1 as a possible D gene (6 bases). The CDR3 consists of 13 residues. Trimming shortened V by 5 bases and J by 8 bases, and 15 bases separated the two germline ends. In germline, CDR1 is MNHEY, CDR2 SMNVEV (reference sequence).

The chain carries TRBV6-2 or TRBV6-3 and TRBJ2-7, with 7 bases lining up with TRBD2. V gave up 2 bases and J gave up 4 bases; unmatched junction bases: 14. The CDR3 has 17 amino acids. Germline CDR1 is MNHEY and CDR2 is SVGEGT. For the CDR3, the DNA is TGTGCCAGCAGTTACGGGCAGCCTCGAGCGGGGTGGTACGAGCAGTACTTC. Translating gives CASSYGQPRAGWYEQYF.

The chain combines TRBV2 with TRBJ1-1, with D possibly TRBD1 on 6 matching bases. Germline CDR1 and CDR2: SNHLY and FYNNEI. This CDR3 spans 12 amino acids. The germline V and J ends were trimmed by 6 bases and 3 bases, with 8 bases remaining between them. CDR3 in DNA: TGTGCCAGCAGACAGGGATACACTGAAGCTTTCTTT. Protein product: CASRQGYTEAFF.